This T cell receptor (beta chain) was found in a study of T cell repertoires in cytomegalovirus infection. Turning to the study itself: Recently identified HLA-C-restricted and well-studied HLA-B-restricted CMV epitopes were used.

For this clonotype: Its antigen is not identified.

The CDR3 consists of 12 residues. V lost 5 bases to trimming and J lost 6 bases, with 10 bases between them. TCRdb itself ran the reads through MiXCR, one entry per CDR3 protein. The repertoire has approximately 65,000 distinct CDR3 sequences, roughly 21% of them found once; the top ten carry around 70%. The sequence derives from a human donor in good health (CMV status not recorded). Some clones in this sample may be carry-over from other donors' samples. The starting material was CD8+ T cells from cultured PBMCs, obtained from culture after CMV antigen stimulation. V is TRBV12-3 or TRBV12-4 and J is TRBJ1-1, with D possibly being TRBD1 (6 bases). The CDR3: CASSGDNAEAFF. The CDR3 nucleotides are TGTGCCAGCAGTGGGGACAACGCTGAAGCTTTCTTT.